This TCR beta chain was captured in a study of vaccination effects on CD4 cells after COVID-19. Clones were sequenced by immunoSEQ multiplex PCR, and TCRdb holds only the in-frame ones, with some missing. This sample has fewer than 65,000 clones; roughly 75% occur once, and the top ten carry 3.5% to 4.5%. Expansion of antigen-specific CD4+ T cells with viral peptide pools was carried out by the ViraFEST assay before sequencing. When 10 to 11 days of culture had elapsed, CD4+ T cells were isolated. Vaccine recipients had no previous SARS-CoV-2 infection; their nucleocapsid antibodies were negative. Researchers reported culturing 2 million to 2.5 million PBMC in each well, adding around 10 IU/ml IL-2 and approximately 10 ug/ml peptides. In regard to this clone: No antigen is known for it.

This CDR3 comprises 14 residues. CDR1 is SEHNR, CDR2 FQNEAQ, per germline (reference sequence). With 1 base removed from V and 8 bases from J, the gap between germline ends came to 11 bases. The sequence was collected from a human donor who received a COVID-19 vaccine. The sequencing here drew on CD4+ T cells from PBMCs cultured with HCoV-OC43 spike peptides, taken before COVID-19 vaccination. Stated subset: HCoV-OC43 spike overlapping peptide pool stimulation. The chain links TRBV7-9 to TRBJ1-4, with D maybe TRBD1 (5 bases). CDR3: CASSLDPGREKLFF. In DNA, the CDR3 is TGTGCCAGCAGCTTAGATCCAGGGAGAGAAAAACTGTTTTTT.